The 24 T cell receptor beta chains given below trace back to one sample, sequenced in a study of blood T cell repertoires in COVID-19. Here immunoSEQ multiplex PCR was the method, and the copy in TCRdb shows in-frame clones only, minus some. The repertoire includes over 200,000 clones, roughly nine tenths of them detected once, and 1.9% sits in the top ten. The sequencing sample was made of peripheral blood. Source of these receptors: a middle-aged man with active or convalescent COVID-19.

This rearrangement joins TRBV6-6 to TRBJ1-2; TRBD1 matches at 7 bases. CDR1 and CDR2 from the germline V gene are MNHNY and SVGAGI (reference sequence). The J segment lost 6 bases and the V segment lost 4 bases, leaving 11 bases of the junction unmatched. This CDR3 has 15 amino acids. The CDR3 DNA is TGTGCCAGCAGTTGGATTGAACAGGGGAGGAATGGCTACACCTTC. This sequence encodes CASSWIEQGRNGYTF.

The V and J genes are TRBV21-1 and TRBJ1-6; the table assigns TRBD1, which was not confirmed against the DNA. TRBV21-1 is recorded as a pseudogene. There are 15 residues in the CDR3. The CDR3, as DNA: TGTGCCAGCAGCGCTACACAGGGCAGTCGAAAAACCCTCCACTTT. Its protein is CASSATQGSRKTLHF.

The rearrangement uses TRBV11-2 and TRBJ2-5, with 7 bases that match TRBD2. Per the germline V gene, CDR1 is SGHAT and CDR2 is FQNNGV. V gave up 4 bases and J gave up 7 bases; unmatched junction bases: 0. CDR3 size: 11 residues. The CDR3 DNA reads as TGTGCCAGCAGCTCGGGAGGGACCCAGTACTTC. Translated: CASSSGGTQYF.

V usage is TRBV15 and J usage is TRBJ2-5, with D perhaps TRBD2 (5 bases). Looked up from germline, CDR1 is LNHNV and CDR2 is YYDKDF (reference sequence). The CDR3 consists of 14 residues. Trimming removed 0 bases at V and 1 base at J, with 6 bases between. The CDR3 loop reads CATSRDLAQETQYF. In DNA form, the CDR3 reads TGTGCCACCAGCAGAGACCTAGCCCAAGAGACCCAGTACTTC.

V gene TRBV20-1 combines with J gene TRBJ1-5, with D tentatively TRBD1 (6 bases). The CDR3 loop spans 14 amino acids. Trimming removed 3 bases at V and 3 bases at J, with 12 bases between. Germline V lookup: CDR1 DFQATT, CDR2 SNEGSKA (reference sequence). The CDR3, as DNA: TGCAGTGCTAGTCCTGGGGGCGACAATCAGCCCCAGCATTTT. Translating gives CSASPGGDNQPQHF.

The chain uses TRBV29-1 and TRBJ2-7; 8 bases map to TRBD1. Germline V gene data show CDR1 as SQVTM and CDR2 as ANQGSEA. The CDR3 extends over 15 amino acids. V trimming: 0 bases; J trimming: 2 bases; junction bases outside the gene matches: 6. The CDR3 region is CSVEDPGQAAYEQYF. The CDR3 DNA reads TGCAGCGTTGAAGACCCGGGACAGGCCGCCTACGAGCAGTACTTC.

The chain links TRBV27 to TRBJ2-1, with 11 bases matching TRBD1. The germline V gene has CDR1 MNHEY and CDR2 SMNVEV (reference sequence). V was clipped by 6 bases and J by 10 bases; unmatched bases: 14. CDR3 length: 16 amino acids. This CDR3 reads CASRESFGQGAEEQFF. The CDR3 DNA is TGTGCCAGCAGGGAATCATTCGGACAGGGGGCTGAAGAGCAGTTCTTC.

The genes are TRBV27 and TRBJ2-7; 11 bases are shared with TRBD2. Germline V gene lookup returns CDR1 MNHEY and CDR2 SMNVEV (reference sequence). This CDR3 is built from 14 residues. Losses at the gene ends were 8 bases for V and 2 bases for J; bases not matched to a gene: 5. Here the CDR3 reads CASRLAGKAYEQYF. DNA for the CDR3: TGTGCCAGCCGACTAGCGGGGAAGGCCTACGAGCAGTACTTC.

The chain links TRBV15 to TRBJ1-1, with TRBD1 identical over 9 bases. The CDR3 sequence is 13 residues long. V lost 3 bases and J lost 11; bases outside the gene matches: 7. Germline V lookup: CDR1 LNHNV, CDR2 YYDKDF (reference sequence). The CDR3 loop reads CATSRGQGQVAFF. The CDR3 nucleotides are TGTGCCACCAGCAGGGGACAGGGCCAGGTGGCTTTCTTT.

CDR3 DNA sequence: TGTGCCAGCAGCCCCGACAGCAACACCGGGGAGCTGTTTTTT. This sequence encodes CASSPDSNTGELFF. The chain employs TRBV28 and TRBJ2-2, with D tentatively TRBD1 (5 bases). CDR3 length equals 14 residues. Trimming removed 6 bases from V and 2 bases from J, with 10 bases in between. Germline CDR1 MDHEN, CDR2 SYDVKM.

This chain links TRBV19 with TRBJ1-1; D not certain. CDR1 LNHDA and CDR2 SQIVND come from the germline V gene (reference sequence). The CDR3 extends over 15 amino acids. The V end was cut by 3 bases, the J end by 5 bases, with 16 bases between. The CDR3 bases are TGTGCCAGTAGTATCGGGTTTGGGGAGCGGACTGAAGCTTTCTTT. It encodes CASSIGFGERTEAFF.

J is TRBJ2-3 and V is TRBV5-6; D gene uncertain. The V gene's germline CDR1 is SGHDT and CDR2 YYEEEE. Between the trimmed V and J ends, which lost 0 bases and 6 bases, there was a span of 11 bases. The CDR3 runs to 14 residues. The CDR3 DNA follows: TGTGCCAGCAGCTTGGGCTCTATCAAGGATACGCAGTATTTT. Protein sequence: CASSLGSIKDTQYF. Full variable domain (missing parts from reference TRBV5-6 and TRBJ2-3): DAGVTQSPTHLIKTRGQQVTLRCSPKSGHDTVSWYQQALGQGPQFIFQYYEEEERQRGNFPDRFSGHQFPNYSSELNVNALLLGDSALYLCASSLGSIKDTQYFGPGTRLTVL.

The DNA for the CDR3 is TGTGCCATCAGTGAGGGACTGACGCGGGGGGCGCCGGACGAAAAACTGTTTTTT. This sequence encodes CAISEGLTRGAPDEKLFF. The rearrangement joins TRBV10-3 to TRBJ1-4, with D perhaps matching TRBD1 (6 bases). The CDR3 covers 18 residues. Germline CDR1 ENHRY, CDR2 SYGVKD. The V end lost 2 bases, the J end lost 8 bases, and 24 bases lay between the germline ends.

This chain connects TRBV11-3 to TRBJ2-5; no reliable D call. The length of the CDR3 is 13 residues. From germline, CDR1 is SGHNT and CDR2 YENEEA. The V gene lost 3 bases and the J gene lost 3 bases, with 8 bases spanning the gap. This chain's CDR3 is CASSFELEETQYF. Written as DNA, the CDR3 is TGTGCCAGCAGCTTCGAACTTGAAGAGACCCAGTACTTC. Full variable domain (rest looked up from reference TRBV11-3 and TRBJ2-5): EAGVVQSPRYKIIEKKQPVAFWCNPISGHNTLYWYLQNLGQGPELLIRYENEEAVDDSQLPKDRFSAERLKGVDSTLKIQPAELGDSAVYLCASSFELEETQYFGPGTRLLVL.

In the case of this clone: The identical CDR3 is also encoded by other nucleotide sequences in the sample. The V call is TRBV7-3, the J call TRBJ2-1, with TRBD1 matching over 7 bases. J lost 0 bases, V lost 3 bases, and 2 bases had no gene match. The CDR3 has 15 residues. CDR1 and CDR2 (germline): SGHTA, FQGTGA. CDR3 amino acids: CASSLTGSSYNEQFF. CDR3 DNA: TGTGCCAGCAGCTTGACAGGGTCCTCCTACAATGAGCAGTTCTTC.

V gene TRBV18 combines with J gene TRBJ1-1; 9 bases fit TRBD1. The CDR3 runs to 15 residues. Unmatched junction bases numbered 4, after V lost 1 base and J lost 4 bases. Germline values: CDR1 KGHSH, CDR2 LQKENI. The CDR3 nucleotides read TGTGCCAGCTCACCACGGGCGGGACAGGGCACTGAAGCTTTCTTT. Its translation: CASSPRAGQGTEAFF.

This clone turned up a few times. V and J are TRBV11-3 and TRBJ2-1; D unclear. Germline CDR1 and CDR2: SGHNT and YENEEA. The CDR3 is 16 amino acids. V was shortened by 2 bases and J by 2 bases, with 13 bases between the two germline ends. CDR3 protein: CASSLNRGGTYNEQFF. In nucleotides, the CDR3 is TGTGCCAGCAGCTTAAATCGCGGCGGAACCTACAATGAGCAGTTCTTC.

The chain recombines TRBV5-1 with TRBJ1-2, with 12 nucleotides matching TRBD1. Germline V lookup: CDR1 SGHRS, CDR2 YFSETQ. Germline trimming cut 5 bases from V and 8 bases from J; bases unmatched to any gene: 10. CDR3 size: 15 residues. The chain's CDR3 is CASRGPGQGAEGYTF. The DNA of the CDR3 is TGCGCCAGCAGAGGGCCGGGACAGGGGGCGGAAGGCTACACCTTC.

The CDR3 region is CASSLADRGEDTEAFF. CDR3 nucleotides: TGCGCCAGCAGCTTGGCTGACAGGGGGGAGGACACTGAAGCTTTCTTT. The rearrangement links TRBV5-1 to TRBJ1-1; 9 bases are a match to TRBD1. Germline values: CDR1 SGHRS, CDR2 YFSETQ. The CDR3 is 16 amino acids. The V gene end was trimmed by 0 bases and the J gene end by 3 bases; junction bases not matched to a gene: 6.

The chain links TRBV5-4 to TRBJ2-2; 7 nucleotides line up with TRBD1. The length of the CDR3 is 16 residues. J lost 2 bases, V lost 4 bases, and 8 bases had no gene match. Germline V gives CDR1 SGHNT, CDR2 YYREEE (reference sequence). In nucleotides, the CDR3 is TGTGCCAGCAGCCGAACCGGGACAGATAACACCGGGGAGCTGTTTTTT. Translation: CASSRTGTDNTGELFF.

The V and J genes are TRBV19 and TRBJ2-7; TRBD1 aligns across 8 bases. There are 12 residues in the CDR3. V dropped 10 bases and J dropped 4; count of bases not matched to a gene: 6. Germline CDR1 LNHDA, CDR2 SQIVND (reference sequence). The chain's CDR3 is CATAGGLYEQYF. CDR3 nucleotide sequence: TGTGCCACTGCAGGGGGCCTATACGAGCAGTACTTC.

Worth noting for this clone: Other nucleotide sequences in the sample specify the same CDR3. The genes are TRBV28 and TRBJ2-7; D ambiguous. The germline V and J ends were trimmed by 3 bases and 3 bases, with 6 bases remaining between them. The CDR3 loop spans 12 amino acids. CDR1 MDHEN and CDR2 SYDVKM come from the germline V gene. The CDR3 protein is CASSFGDYEQYF. The CDR3 nucleotides read TGTGCCAGCAGTTTCGGAGACTACGAGCAGTACTTC.

The rearrangement uses TRBV7-9 and TRBJ2-2; 8 bases are a match to TRBD1. This CDR3 spans 16 amino acids. Germline V CDR1 and CDR2: SEHNR, FQNEAQ (reference sequence). V lost 3 bases and J lost 1; bases outside the gene matches: 4. CDR3 DNA sequence: TGTGCCAGCAGCTTTCAGGGGGCAGTGAACACCGGGGAGCTGTTTTTT. Protein product: CASSFQGAVNTGELFF.

V and J are TRBV4-1 and TRBJ1-4; D possibly corresponds to TRBD1 (6 bases). Germline loops: CDR1 MGHRA, CDR2 YSYEKL. V gave up 5 bases and J gave up 3 bases, with 10 bases separating them. The CDR3 has 14 amino acids. The CDR3 sequence: CASSRTGPNEKLFF. CDR3 coding DNA: TGCGCCAGCAGCAGAACAGGGCCTAATGAAAAACTGTTTTTT.